This T cell receptor (beta chain) is from a study of T-cell reconstitution after alpha-beta-depleted transplantation in children. Deletions cut 4 bases from V and 7 bases from J, with 11 bases between. The CDR3 extends over 13 amino acids. From germline, CDR1 is MNHNS and CDR2 SASEGT. Unique molecular identifiers were used in preparing the TCRbeta library. One entry per CDR3 protein, called by TCRdb with MiXCR from the PCR reads. The repertoire holds around 76,000 distinct CDR3 sequences, with approximately 18% as singletons. This clonotype was seen many times. Its specificity is unknown. Study observations and caveats: By one year post-transplant, T-cell counts and diversity largely arose from T cells that were newly produced. At around two months after transplant, the alpha-beta T cells were reportedly derived from several hundred expanded clones that came from non-depleted graft cells.

Material: PBMCs, mostly from graft donor cells, obtained 360 days after TCRalphabeta/CD19-depleted stem cell transplant. This TCR derives from a male patient aged 2-15 years who had a stem cell transplant for acute lymphoblastic leukemia, so the T cells may come from the graft donor. The rearrangement joins TRBV6-1 to TRBJ1-5; D may be TRBD1 (5 bases). CDR3 nucleotide sequence: TGTGCCAGCAGTGGGGACGATTTCCAGCCCCAGCATTTT. This sequence encodes CASSGDDFQPQHF.